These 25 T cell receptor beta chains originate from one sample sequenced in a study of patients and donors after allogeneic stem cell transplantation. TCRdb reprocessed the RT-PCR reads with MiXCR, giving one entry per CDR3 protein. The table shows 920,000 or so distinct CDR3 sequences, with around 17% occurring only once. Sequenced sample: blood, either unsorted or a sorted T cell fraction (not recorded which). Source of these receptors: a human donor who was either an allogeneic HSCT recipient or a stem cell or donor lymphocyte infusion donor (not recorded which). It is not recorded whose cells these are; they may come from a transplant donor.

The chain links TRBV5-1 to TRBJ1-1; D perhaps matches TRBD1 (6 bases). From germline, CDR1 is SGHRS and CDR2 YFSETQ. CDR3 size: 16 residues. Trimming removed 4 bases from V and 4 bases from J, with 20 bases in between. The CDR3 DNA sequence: TGCGCCAGCAGCCCCCCGGTCCGGGGGGCGATCACTGAAGCTTTCTTT. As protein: CASSPPVRGAITEAFF. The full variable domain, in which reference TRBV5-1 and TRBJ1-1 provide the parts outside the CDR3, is KAGVTQTPRYLIKTRGQQVTLSCSPISGHRSVSWYQQTPGQGLQFLFEYFSETQRNKGNFPGRFSGRQFSNSRSEMNVSTLELGDSALYLCASSPPVRGAITEAFFGQGTRLTVV.

The CDR3 here is CASSNTGGGKTQYF. The CDR3 DNA follows: TGTGCCAGCAGCAACACAGGGGGTGGAAAGACCCAGTACTTC. The V gene is TRBV27, the J gene TRBJ2-5; 8 bases map to TRBD1. CDR3 length: 14 residues. Germline CDR1 and CDR2: MNHEY and SMNVEV (reference sequence). The V segment lost 6 bases and the J segment 6 bases; nucleotides outside the gene matches: 9.

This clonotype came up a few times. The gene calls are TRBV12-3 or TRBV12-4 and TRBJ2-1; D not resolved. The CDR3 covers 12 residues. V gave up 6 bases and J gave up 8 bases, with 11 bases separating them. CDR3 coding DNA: TGTGCCAGCAGCCATTTATTCCATGAGCAGTTCTTC. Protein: CASSHLFHEQFF.

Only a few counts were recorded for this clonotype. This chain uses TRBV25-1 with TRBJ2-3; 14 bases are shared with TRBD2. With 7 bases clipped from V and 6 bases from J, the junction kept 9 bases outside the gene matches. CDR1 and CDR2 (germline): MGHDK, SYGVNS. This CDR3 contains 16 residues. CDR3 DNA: TGTGCCAGCAACCGACTAGCGGGAGGGCCTGCCGATACGCAGTATTTT. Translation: CASNRLAGGPADTQYF.

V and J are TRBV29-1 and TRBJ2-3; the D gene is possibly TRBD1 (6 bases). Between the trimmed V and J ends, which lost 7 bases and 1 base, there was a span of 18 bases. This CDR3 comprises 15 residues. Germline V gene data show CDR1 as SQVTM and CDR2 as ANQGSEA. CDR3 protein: CSARYRDGGTDTQYF. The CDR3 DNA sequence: TGCAGCGCCCGCTACAGGGATGGGGGCACAGATACGCAGTATTTT.

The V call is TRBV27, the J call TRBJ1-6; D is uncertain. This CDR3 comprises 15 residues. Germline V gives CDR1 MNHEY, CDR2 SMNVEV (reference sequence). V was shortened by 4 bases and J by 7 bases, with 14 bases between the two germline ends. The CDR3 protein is CASSWRRTWNSPLHF. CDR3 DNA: TGTGCCAGCAGTTGGCGCAGGACGTGGAATTCACCCCTCCACTTT.

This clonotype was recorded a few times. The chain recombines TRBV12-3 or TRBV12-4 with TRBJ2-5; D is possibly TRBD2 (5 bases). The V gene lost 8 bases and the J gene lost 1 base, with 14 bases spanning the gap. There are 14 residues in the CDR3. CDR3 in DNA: TGTGCCAGCGTTCGGGCGGGTACCCAAGAGACCCAGTACTTC. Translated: CASVRAGTQETQYF.

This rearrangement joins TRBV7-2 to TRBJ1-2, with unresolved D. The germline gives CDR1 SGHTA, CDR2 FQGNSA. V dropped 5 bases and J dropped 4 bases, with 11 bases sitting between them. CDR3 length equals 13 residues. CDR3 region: CASSPTRPYGYTF. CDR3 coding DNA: TGTGCCAGCAGCCCTACGCGCCCCTATGGCTACACCTTC. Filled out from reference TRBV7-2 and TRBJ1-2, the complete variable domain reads GAGVSQSPSNKVTEKGKDVELRCDPISGHTALYWYRQSLGQGLEFLIYFQGNSAPDKSGLPSDRFSAERTGGSVSTLTIQRTQQEDSAVYLCASSPTRPYGYTFGSGTRLTVV.

CDR3 protein: CASSHLGLVPVTQYF. The DNA of the CDR3 is TGTGCCAGCTCACACCTGGGCCTCGTCCCTGTTACGCAGTATTTT. The V gene is TRBV18, the J gene TRBJ2-3; D gene uncertain. Germline values: CDR1 KGHSH, CDR2 LQKENI. The V end was cut by 4 bases, the J end by 8 bases, with 19 bases between. The CDR3 consists of 15 residues. Complete variable domain (other parts from reference TRBV18 and TRBJ2-3): NAGVMQNPRHLVRRRGQEARLRCSPMKGHSHVYWYRQLPEEGLKFMVYLQKENIIDESGMPKERFSAEFPKEGPSILRIQQVVRGDSAAYFCASSHLGLVPVTQYFGPGTRLTVL.

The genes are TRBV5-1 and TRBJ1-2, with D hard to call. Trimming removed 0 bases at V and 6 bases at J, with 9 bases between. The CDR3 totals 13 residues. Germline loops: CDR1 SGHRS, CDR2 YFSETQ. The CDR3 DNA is TGCGCCAGCAGCTTGGCACAGCCGGATGGCTACACCTTC. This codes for CASSLAQPDGYTF.

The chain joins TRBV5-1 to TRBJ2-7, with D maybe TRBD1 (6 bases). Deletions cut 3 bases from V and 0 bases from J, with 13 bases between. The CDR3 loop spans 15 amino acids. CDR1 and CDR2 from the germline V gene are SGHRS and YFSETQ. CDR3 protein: CASSSATGYSYEQYF. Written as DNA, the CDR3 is TGCGCCAGCAGCTCGGCGACAGGATACTCCTACGAGCAGTACTTC.

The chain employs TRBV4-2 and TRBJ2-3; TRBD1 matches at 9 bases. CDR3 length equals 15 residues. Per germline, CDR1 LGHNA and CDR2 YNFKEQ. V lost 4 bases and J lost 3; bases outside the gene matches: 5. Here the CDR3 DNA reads TGTGCCAGCAGCCTTAAGACAGGGGGGACAGATACGCAGTATTTT. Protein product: CASSLKTGGTDTQYF.

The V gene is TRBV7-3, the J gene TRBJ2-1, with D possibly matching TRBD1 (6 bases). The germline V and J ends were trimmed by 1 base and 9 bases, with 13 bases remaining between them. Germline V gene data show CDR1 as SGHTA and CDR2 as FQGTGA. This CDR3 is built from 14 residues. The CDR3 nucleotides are TGTGCCAGCAGCTTAAAAGTGAGGGGGAGTGAGCAGTTCTTC. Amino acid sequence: CASSLKVRGSEQFF.

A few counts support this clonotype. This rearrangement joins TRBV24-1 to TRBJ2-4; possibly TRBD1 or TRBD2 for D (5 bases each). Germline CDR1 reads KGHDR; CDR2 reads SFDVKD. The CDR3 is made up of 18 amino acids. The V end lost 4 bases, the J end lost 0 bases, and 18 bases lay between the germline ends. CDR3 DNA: TGTGCCACCAGTGACCACCGAGGTGGGGGTCTAGCCAAAAACATTCAGTACTTC. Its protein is CATSDHRGGGLAKNIQYF.

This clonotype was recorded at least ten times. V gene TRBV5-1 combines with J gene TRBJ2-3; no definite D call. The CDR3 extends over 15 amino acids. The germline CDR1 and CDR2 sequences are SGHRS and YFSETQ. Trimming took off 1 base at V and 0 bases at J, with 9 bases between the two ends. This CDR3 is CASSLKLASTDTQYF. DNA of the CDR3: TGCGCCAGCAGCTTGAAACTGGCTAGCACAGATACGCAGTATTTT.

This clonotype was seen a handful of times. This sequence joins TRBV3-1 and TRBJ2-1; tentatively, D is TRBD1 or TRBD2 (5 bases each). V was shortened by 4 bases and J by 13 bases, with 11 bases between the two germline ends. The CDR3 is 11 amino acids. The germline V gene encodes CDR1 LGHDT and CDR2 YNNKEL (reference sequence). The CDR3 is CASSRGSFQFF. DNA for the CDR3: TGTGCCAGCAGCCGGGGGTCATTTCAGTTCTTC.

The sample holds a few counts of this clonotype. CDR3 DNA sequence: TGTGCCATCAGTGAGTCTCAGCAGCAGTACTTC. Translated, it gives CAISESQQQYF. The chain recombines TRBV10-3 with TRBJ2-7; no clear D. CDR3 length: 11 residues. The germline V gene encodes CDR1 ENHRY and CDR2 SYGVKD. The ends were cut back, 0 bases at V and 8 bases at J, with 5 bases in the middle.

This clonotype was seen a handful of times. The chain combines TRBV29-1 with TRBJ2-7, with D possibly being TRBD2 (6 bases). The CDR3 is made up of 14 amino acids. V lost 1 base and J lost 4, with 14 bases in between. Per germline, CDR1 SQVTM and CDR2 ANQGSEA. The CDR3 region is CSVEGGERRYEQYF. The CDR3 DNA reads TGCAGCGTTGAAGGGGGGGAACGGCGGTACGAGCAGTACTTC.

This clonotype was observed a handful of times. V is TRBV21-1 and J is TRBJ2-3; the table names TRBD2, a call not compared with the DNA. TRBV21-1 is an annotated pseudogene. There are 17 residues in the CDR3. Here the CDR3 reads CASSNRTSAAGTDTQYF. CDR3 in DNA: TGTGCCAGCAGCAACAGGACTTCCGCGGCGGGCACAGATACGCAGTATTTT.

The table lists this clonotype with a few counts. CDR3 region: CASSPPEGPPNYGYTF. DNA for the CDR3: TGTGCCAGCAGTCCACCTGAGGGGCCTCCTAACTATGGCTACACCTTC. The J gene is TRBJ1-2, the V gene TRBV12-3 or TRBV12-4; perhaps TRBD1 as D (5 bases). V was shortened by 5 bases and J by 0 bases, with 16 bases between the two germline ends. CDR3 size: 16 residues.

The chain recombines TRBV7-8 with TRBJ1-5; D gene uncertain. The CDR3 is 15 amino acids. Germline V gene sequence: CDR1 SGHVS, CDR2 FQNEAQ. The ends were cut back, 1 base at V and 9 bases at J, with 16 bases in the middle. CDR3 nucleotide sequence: TGTGCCAGCAGCTTAGACCCCGGGCCCCAAGGGCCCCAGCATTTT. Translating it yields CASSLDPGPQGPQHF. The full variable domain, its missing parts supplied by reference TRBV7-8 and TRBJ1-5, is GAGVSQSPRYKVAKRGQDVALRCDPISGHVSLFWYQQALGQGPEFLTYFQNEAQLDKSGLPSDRFFAERPEGSVSTLKIQRTQQEDSAVYLCASSLDPGPQGPQHFGDGTRLSIL.

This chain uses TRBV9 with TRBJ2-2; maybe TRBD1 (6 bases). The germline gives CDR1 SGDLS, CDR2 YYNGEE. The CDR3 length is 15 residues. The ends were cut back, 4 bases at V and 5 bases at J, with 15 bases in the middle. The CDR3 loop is CASSKLTGLTGELFF. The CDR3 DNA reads TGTGCCAGCAGCAAATTAACAGGGCTAACCGGGGAGCTGTTTTTT. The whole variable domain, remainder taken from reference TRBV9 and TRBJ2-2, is DSGVTQTPKHLITATGQRVTLRCSPRSGDLSVYWYQQSLDQGLQFLIQYYNGEERAKGNILERFSAQQFPDLHSELNLSSLELGDSALYFCASSKLTGLTGELFFGEGSRLTVL.

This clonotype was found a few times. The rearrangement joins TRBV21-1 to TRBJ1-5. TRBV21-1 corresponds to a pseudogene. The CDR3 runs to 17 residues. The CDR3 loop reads CASSKGAGRWSNQPQHF. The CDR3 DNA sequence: TGTGCCAGCAGCAAAGGGGCGGGGAGGTGGAGCAATCAGCCCCAGCATTTT.

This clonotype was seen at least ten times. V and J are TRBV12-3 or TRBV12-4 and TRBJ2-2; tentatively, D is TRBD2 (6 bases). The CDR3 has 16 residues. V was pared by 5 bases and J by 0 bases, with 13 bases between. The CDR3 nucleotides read TGTGCCAGCAGTCCCGGTAGGGAGGCGAACACCGGGGAGCTGTTTTTT. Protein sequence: CASSPGREANTGELFF.

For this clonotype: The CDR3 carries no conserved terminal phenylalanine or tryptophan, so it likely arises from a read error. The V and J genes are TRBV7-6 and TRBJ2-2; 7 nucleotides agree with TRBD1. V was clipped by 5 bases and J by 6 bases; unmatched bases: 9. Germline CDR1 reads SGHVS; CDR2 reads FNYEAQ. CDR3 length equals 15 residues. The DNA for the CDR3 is TGTGCCAGCAGCCCAACGACAGGGAATCCCGGGGAGCTGTTTCTT. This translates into CASSPTTGNPGELFL.